These 5 T cell receptor beta chains originate from one sample sequenced in a study of cytomegalovirus exposure and HLA in healthy donors (dated by TCRdb to 2017 to 2019). Libraries were built with the immunoSEQ multiplex PCR assay. For the multiplex PCR, a mixture combining 60 forward primers for TCR Vbeta segments and 13 reverse primers for TCR Jbeta segments was used. Drawn from immuneACCESS, this table holds only the in-frame rearrangements with V and J called that TCRdb kept. Clones are partly lost; checked studies trace under half to an unresolved V gene and leave the rest unexplained. This sample comprises over 200,000 clones, roughly 82% of them detected only once. The ten most abundant clones make up about 6.4% of the sample. The sequenced sample was PBMCs. All receptors come from a man in his forties in good health and CMV-seropositive.

The V gene is TRBV10-2, the J gene TRBJ2-7, with TRBD2 matching 8 bases. The CDR3 has 15 amino acids. CDR1 and CDR2 (germline): WSHSY, SAAADI. With 0 bases clipped from V and 3 bases from J, the junction kept 4 bases outside the gene matches. CDR3 coding DNA: TGCGCCAGCAGTGAGTCAAGCGGGAGTGGCTACGAGCAGTACGTC. Amino acids: CASSESSGSGYEQYV.

In its sample, this clone was seen once. V usage is TRBV5-1 and J usage is TRBJ1-2; 8 nucleotides line up with TRBD1. The germline gives CDR1 SGHRS, CDR2 YFSETQ. CDR3 length: 14 residues. Trimming cost V 4 bases and J 3 bases; bases outside gene matches: 5. CDR3 loop: CASSLPGQDYGYTF. The CDR3 bases are TGCGCCAGCAGCCTGCCGGGACAGGACTATGGCTACACCTTC.

This chain uses TRBV18 with TRBJ2-3, with 9 bases matching TRBD1. The CDR3 has 17 residues. V dropped 3 bases and J dropped 1; count of bases not matched to a gene: 8. Germline CDR1 reads KGHSH; CDR2 reads LQKENI. For the CDR3, the DNA is TGTGCCAGCTCACCGCGAGCACAGGGGGCTGGCACAGATACGCAGTATTTT. Protein sequence: CASSPRAQGAGTDTQYF.

V usage is TRBV5-3 and J usage is TRBJ2-7; TRBD1 matches at 10 bases. TRBV5-3 is labeled an ORF, and its function is uncertain. After removal of 3 bases from V and 6 bases from J, the junction contained 9 bases not matched to a gene. This CDR3 is 15 amino acids long. The CDR3 loop reads CARSSPGQGTVEQYF. The CDR3 coding sequence is TGTGCCAGAAGCTCCCCGGGACAGGGGACGGTCGAGCAGTACTTC.

The chain recombines TRBV6-5 with TRBJ1-5; D possibly corresponds to TRBD1 (5 bases). The germline V gene encodes CDR1 MNHEY and CDR2 SVGAGI. The V end lost 0 bases, the J end lost 3 bases, and 12 bases lay between the germline ends. There are 16 residues in the CDR3. CDR3 coding DNA: TGTGCCAGCAGTTACTCGGGGGGAAGCCCCAATCAGCCCCAGCATTTT. Encoded protein: CASSYSGGSPNQPQHF.